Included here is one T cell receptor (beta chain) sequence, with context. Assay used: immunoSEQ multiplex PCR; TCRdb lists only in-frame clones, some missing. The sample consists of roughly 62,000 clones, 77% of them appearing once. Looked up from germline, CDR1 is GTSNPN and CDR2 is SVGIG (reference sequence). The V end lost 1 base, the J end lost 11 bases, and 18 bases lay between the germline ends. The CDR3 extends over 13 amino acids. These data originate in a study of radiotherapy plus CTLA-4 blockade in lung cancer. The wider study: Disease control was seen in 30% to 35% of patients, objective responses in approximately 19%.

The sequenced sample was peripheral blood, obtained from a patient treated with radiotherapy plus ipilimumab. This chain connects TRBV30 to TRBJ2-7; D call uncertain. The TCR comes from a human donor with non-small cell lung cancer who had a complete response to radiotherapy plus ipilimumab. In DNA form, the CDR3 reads TGTGCCTGGAGTGAATATATCCCGGGCCAAGAGTACTTC. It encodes CAWSEYIPGQEYF.